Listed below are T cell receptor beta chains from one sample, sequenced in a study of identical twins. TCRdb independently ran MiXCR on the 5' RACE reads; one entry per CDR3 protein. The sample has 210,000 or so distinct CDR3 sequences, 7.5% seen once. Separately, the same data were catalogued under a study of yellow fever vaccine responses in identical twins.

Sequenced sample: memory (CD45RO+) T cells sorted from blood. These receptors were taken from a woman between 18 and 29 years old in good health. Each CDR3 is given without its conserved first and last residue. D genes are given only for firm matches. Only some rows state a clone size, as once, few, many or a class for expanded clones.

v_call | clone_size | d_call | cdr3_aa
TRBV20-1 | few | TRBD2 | SARLAVTYEQY
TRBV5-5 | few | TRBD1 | ASSSIQGIGEKLF
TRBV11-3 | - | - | ASSLSVGGNDEQF
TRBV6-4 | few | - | ASSEELQETQY
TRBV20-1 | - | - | SAGQMNTGELF
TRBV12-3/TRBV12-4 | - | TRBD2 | ASSLFRGGGLYNEQF
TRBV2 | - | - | ASSGWTLGEYEQY
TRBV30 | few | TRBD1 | AWSWDSTGELF
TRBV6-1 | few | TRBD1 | ASRARPGTGETQY
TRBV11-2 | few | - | ASSLPSNEQF
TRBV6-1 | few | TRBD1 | ASKWGQTGLNTGELF
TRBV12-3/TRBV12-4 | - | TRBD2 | ASSWTSGGGRPSYEPY
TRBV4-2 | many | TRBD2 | ASSHETSGTWDTQY
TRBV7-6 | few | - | ASSFSYSEQF
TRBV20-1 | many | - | STEGGRTDTQY
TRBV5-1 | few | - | ASSLEPGLAGTDTQY
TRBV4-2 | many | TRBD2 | ASSQDTSGSYNEQF
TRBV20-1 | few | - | SARDTQRTYTYEQY
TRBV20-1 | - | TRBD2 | SARGTSGDSDTQY
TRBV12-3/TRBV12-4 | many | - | ASLLVGAKTQY
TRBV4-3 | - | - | ASSQGETGELF
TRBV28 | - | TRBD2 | ASSLISGGAPGELF
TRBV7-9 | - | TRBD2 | ASSLPGLPYNEQF
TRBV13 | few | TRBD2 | ASSFSGWRGGRETQY
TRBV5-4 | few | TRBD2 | ASRPGLAGQETQY
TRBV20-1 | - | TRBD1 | SVVLGGSGYNEQF
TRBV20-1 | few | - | SARGGLAKNIQY
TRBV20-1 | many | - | SAKLDGANTQY
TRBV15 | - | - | ATGVQAWGETQY
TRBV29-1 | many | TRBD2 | SVVKIAGAMETQY
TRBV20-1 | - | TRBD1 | SARVVGGGFLEAF
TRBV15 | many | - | ATSSGLNTDTQY
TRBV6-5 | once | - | ASSYPFRKGVPYEQY
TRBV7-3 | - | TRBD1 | ASSFDRGEQF
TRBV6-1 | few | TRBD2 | ASIPTSGGGGEQF
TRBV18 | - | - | ASSPPTNRDTQY
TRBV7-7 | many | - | ASSSSGLRTDTQY
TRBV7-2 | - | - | ASSLAEGSPGGEQY
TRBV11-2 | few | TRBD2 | ASSPTSGTPQY
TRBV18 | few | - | ASSLPRVNEQF
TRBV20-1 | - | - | SAISVGGTYEQY
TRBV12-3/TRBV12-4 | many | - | ASSLLGFSYEQY
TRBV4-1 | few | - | ASSQGGEKQETQY
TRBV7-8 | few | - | ASSLEAQGYRETQY
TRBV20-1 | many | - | SASNREETQY
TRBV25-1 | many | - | ASSGGSRAYEQY
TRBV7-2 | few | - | ASSPGQGGYEQY
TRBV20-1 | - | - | SARKLRVDGGEQY
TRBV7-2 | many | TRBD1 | ASSFRQGPDTQY
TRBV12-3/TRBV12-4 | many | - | ASSWAANTEAF
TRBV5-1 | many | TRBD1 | ASSSFNRGRPAYPQGSYEQY
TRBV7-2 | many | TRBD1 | ASSGGTGPLYEQF
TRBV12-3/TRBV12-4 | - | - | ASSLRQGQETQY
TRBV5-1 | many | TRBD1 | ASSGVVGQGTETQY
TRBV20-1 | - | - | SARSSGQSSYNEQF